The 13 T cell receptor beta chains given below trace back to one sample, sequenced in a study of T cell repertoires in MIS-A myocarditis. The method was immunoSEQ multiplex PCR; TCRdb's version includes in-frame clones alone and lacks a portion of them. The table has about 5,800 clones, approximately 84% seen once. Sequences were obtained from interventricular septum heart tissue obtained at autopsy. The receptors come from a man aged 18 to 30 with fulminant myocarditis from multisystem inflammatory syndrome in adults (MIS-A) after COVID-19.

The V call is TRBV11-1, the J call TRBJ2-5; 7 positions agree with TRBD2. The CDR3 spans 15 residues. Germline V gene lookup returns CDR1 SGHAT and CDR2 FQDESV (reference sequence). V gave up 0 bases and J gave up 2 bases; unmatched junction bases: 3. The CDR3: CASSLAAGVQETQYF. The CDR3 region has the DNA TGTGCCAGCAGCTTAGCCGCGGGAGTTCAAGAGACCCAGTACTTC. Looking up the rest from reference TRBV11-1 and TRBJ2-5 gives the full variable domain: EAEVAQSPRYKITEKSQAVAFWCDPISGHATLYWYRQILGQGPELLVQFQDESVVDDSQLPKDRFSAERLKGVDSTLKIQPAELGDSAMYLCASSLAAGVQETQYFGPGTRLLVL.

The chain joins TRBV5-4 to TRBJ2-7, with 7 bases that match TRBD1. V lost 4 bases, J lost 1 base, and 11 bases stayed unmatched. The germline gives CDR1 SGHNT, CDR2 YYREEE (reference sequence). The CDR3 loop spans 16 amino acids. CDR3 in amino acids: CASSGPRGLRSYEQYF. CDR3 DNA sequence: TGTGCCAGCAGCGGCCCAAGGGGGCTAAGGTCCTACGAGCAGTACTTC.

This clone showed up just a few times. The V and J genes are TRBV4-3 and TRBJ2-2; D uncertain. CDR3 size: 16 residues. Deletions cut 3 bases from V and 6 bases from J, with 17 bases between. Germline V gene data show CDR1 as LGHNA and CDR2 as YSLEER. The CDR3 loop is CASSQGNGILSGELFF. As DNA, the CDR3 is TGCGCCAGCAGCCAGGGCAACGGTATCCTCTCCGGGGAGCTGTTTTTT.

J is TRBJ1-1 and V is TRBV2; D gene unclear. The germline V gene has CDR1 SNHLY and CDR2 FYNNEI. V was trimmed by 7 bases and J by 5 bases, leaving 14 bases between them. The CDR3 covers 13 residues. The CDR3 coding sequence is TGTGCCAGCAATAGGAGGAGGGAAACTGAAGCTTTCTTT. Translating gives CASNRRRETEAFF.

The gene calls are TRBV12-5 and TRBJ2-1, with D possibly called TRBD1 or TRBD2 (5 bases each). Germline V gene data show CDR1 as LGHNT and CDR2 as FRNRAP. The CDR3 consists of 16 residues. V was cut by 3 bases and J by 6 bases, with 18 bases left in between. The CDR3 coding sequence is TGTGCTAGTGGTTTAGGGACCGGGCTAGCAGGCAATGAGCAGTTCTTC. It encodes CASGLGTGLAGNEQFF.

The chain has TRBV5-1 and TRBJ2-5; 7 bases are shared with TRBD2. This CDR3 comprises 15 residues. The trim removed 5 bases at V and 5 bases at J, leaving 12 bases unmatched. The germline CDR1 and CDR2 sequences are SGHRS and YFSETQ. The CDR3, as DNA: TGCGCCAGCAGGCCGGCCGGGGGGTCGACCGAGACCCAGTACTTC. The encoded protein is CASRPAGGSTETQYF.

The V gene is TRBV24-1, the J gene TRBJ1-5, with D perhaps matching TRBD1 (5 bases). The V and J ends lost 3 bases and 5 bases respectively, with 7 bases between them. CDR1 is KGHDR, CDR2 SFDVKD, per germline. The CDR3 consists of 13 residues. The chain's CDR3 is CATSDGGYQPQHF. The CDR3 DNA is TGTGCCACCAGTGATGGGGGGTATCAGCCCCAGCATTTT.

V gene TRBV28 combines with J gene TRBJ1-3, with D hard to call. The V end was cut by 7 bases, the J end by 0 bases, with 13 bases between. This CDR3 contains 15 residues. CDR1 is MDHEN, CDR2 SYDVKM, per germline. Written as DNA, the CDR3 is TGTGCCAGCACTCAGGCCGGATACTCTGGAAACACCATATATTTT. Protein product: CASTQAGYSGNTIYF.

This rearrangement joins TRBV5-4 to TRBJ1-1; D gene uncertain. The CDR3 has 12 residues. Per the germline V gene, CDR1 is SGHNT and CDR2 is YYREEE (reference sequence). V was trimmed by 4 bases and J by 4 bases, leaving 8 bases between them. The CDR3, as DNA: TGTGCCAGCAGCCCCCCAGGCACTGAAGCTTTCTTT. It is translated as CASSPPGTEAFF.

J is TRBJ1-4 and V is TRBV4-3, with D perhaps TRBD1 (6 bases). V lost 0 bases to trimming and J lost 7 bases, with 15 bases between them. This CDR3 has 16 amino acids. Germline assignment: CDR1 LGHNA and CDR2 YSLEER. The CDR3 DNA follows: TGCGCCAGCAGCCAAGAATACAGGGCCGGTTGTGAAAAACTGTTTTTT. Amino acids: CASSQEYRAGCEKLFF.

This chain links TRBV5-6 with TRBJ2-7, with D possibly TRBD2 on 6 matching bases. The CDR3 runs 15 residues. V was clipped by 1 base and J by 5 bases, with 16 bases between them. CDR1 is SGHDT, CDR2 YYEEEE, per germline. Written as DNA, the CDR3 is TGTGCCAGCAGCTTGATCCTAGCGTCTGGCCACGAGCAGTACTTC. Translation gives CASSLILASGHEQYF.

The chain employs TRBV7-6 and TRBJ2-3; D is ambiguous. This CDR3 has 13 amino acids. The germline V and J ends were trimmed by 3 bases and 0 bases, with 4 bases remaining between them. The V gene's germline CDR1 is SGHVS and CDR2 FNYEAQ. The CDR3 nucleotides read TGTGCCAGCAGCTTTGAGAGCACAGATACGCAGTATTTT. Amino acids: CASSFESTDTQYF.

Here the CDR3 reads CASSVEVSSYEQYF. The CDR3 DNA is TGTGCCAGCAGCGTAGAAGTGAGCTCCTACGAGCAGTACTTC. V and J are TRBV9 and TRBJ2-7, with D unresolved. In germline, CDR1 is SGDLS, CDR2 YYNGEE. The ends were cut back, 0 bases at V and 0 bases at J, with 7 bases in the middle. The CDR3 totals 14 residues. Together with reference TRBV9 and TRBJ2-7, the CDR3 gives the full variable domain: DSGVTQTPKHLITATGQRVTLRCSPRSGDLSVYWYQQSLDQGLQFLIQYYNGEERAKGNILERFSAQQFPDLHSELNLSSLELGDSALYFCASSVEVSSYEQYFGPGTRLTVT.